A single TCR beta chain is shown here with its context. Its antigen is as yet unknown. This sample is drawn from a study of response to subunit inactivated influenza vaccine. Whole-study results and caveats: Every seasonal influenza vaccination brings in few new T cells, the authors suggested.

One entry per CDR3 protein, called by TCRdb with MiXCR from the RT-PCR reads. The profile shows about 700,000 distinct CDR3 sequences, less than 20% of them singletons. Germline CDR1 and CDR2: MGHDK and SYGVNS. The V end was cut by 6 bases, the J end by 2 bases, with 15 bases between. The CDR3 is 15 amino acids. The source of this sequence is a man in his fifties or sixties who received an inactivated influenza vaccine. The V gene is TRBV25-1, the J gene TRBJ2-3, with D perhaps being TRBD1 or TRBD2 (5 bases each). The sample here was PBMCs from blood, taken 11 to 12 days after vaccination. The CDR3 here is CASRRGGSNTDTQYF. CDR3 bases: TGTGCCAGCAGGAGGGGTGGTTCCAACACAGATACGCAGTATTTT.